One and the same sample provided the 18 T cell receptor beta chains below, sequenced in a study of control samples from healthy donors and cancer patients. The data were produced by immunoSEQ multiplex PCR, yet TCRdb's version contains in-frame clones alone and is incomplete. This sample has 390,000 or so clones, with 75% to 95% found just once. The sequenced material came from PBMCs. These TCRs come from a middle-aged man with head and neck cancer.

V usage is TRBV19 and J usage is TRBJ1-1; no clear D gene. Trimming removed 3 bases at V and 2 bases at J, with 10 bases between. Germline V gene data show CDR1 as LNHDA and CDR2 as SQIVND (reference sequence). The CDR3 contains 14 residues. DNA for the CDR3: TGTGCCAGTAGTATGACCAGCCGTAACACTGAAGCTTTCTTT. Its translation is CASSMTSRNTEAFF.

The CDR3 DNA reads TGTGCCAGCAGCTTAACCGGGGGCGGCGGGGAAGAGACCCAGTACTTC. It specifies CASSLTGGGGEETQYF. This chain joins TRBV7-3 and TRBJ2-5, with D perhaps assigned TRBD1 or TRBD2 (6 bases each). CDR1 and CDR2 from the germline V gene are SGHTA and FQGTGA. There are 16 residues in the CDR3. V lost 0 bases to trimming and J lost 3 bases, with 14 bases between them.

The chain has TRBV2 and TRBJ2-5; TRBD2 aligns across 10 bases. The junction had 3 bases not matched to a gene; V was cut back by 4 bases and J by 1 base. The CDR3 runs 15 residues. The V gene's germline CDR1 is SNHLY and CDR2 FYNNEI. The CDR3 DNA reads TGTGCCAGCAGTGCCAGGACTAGCGGCCAAGAGACCCAGTACTTC. Its translation is CASSARTSGQETQYF.

The chain employs TRBV9 and TRBJ1-1; 7 nucleotides match TRBD1. Unmatched junction bases numbered 2, after V lost 3 bases and J lost 0 bases. The germline V gene encodes CDR1 SGDLS and CDR2 YYNGEE. The CDR3 is 14 residues long. This chain's CDR3 is CASSGTGLNTEAFF. DNA for the CDR3: TGTGCCAGCAGCGGGACAGGCCTGAACACTGAAGCTTTCTTT.

This chain uses TRBV30 with TRBJ1-1; D is undetermined. The CDR3 sequence is 15 residues long. The germline gives CDR1 GTSNPN, CDR2 SVGIG (reference sequence). Trimming stripped 0 bases from V and 2 bases from J, with 13 bases between. The CDR3 DNA reads TGTGCCTGGAGTGTAGGGTTGAGGCTCAACACTGAAGCTTTCTTT. Translating gives CAWSVGLRLNTEAFF. The full variable domain, in which reference TRBV30 and TRBJ1-1 provide the parts outside the CDR3, is SQTIHQWPATLVQPVGSPLSLECTVEGTSNPNLYWYRQAAGRGLQLLFYSVGIGQISSEVPQNLSASRPQDRQFILSSKKLLLSDSGFYLCAWSVGLRLNTEAFFGQGTRLTVV.

This chain connects TRBV4-2 to TRBJ1-5, with D uncertain. This CDR3 contains 17 residues. CDR1 LGHNA and CDR2 YNFKEQ come from the germline V gene. V lost 7 bases and J 0 bases, leaving 19 bases between the germline ends. This CDR3 is CASKPRRAGTSNQPQHF. Written as DNA, the CDR3 is TGTGCCAGCAAGCCAAGGCGGGCGGGTACTAGCAATCAGCCCCAGCATTTT.

The gene calls are TRBV7-8 and TRBJ1-2, with TRBD1 as a possible D gene (5 bases). The ends were cut back, 4 bases at V and 7 bases at J, with 16 bases in the middle. Germline-derived CDR1 and CDR2 are SGHVS and FQNEAQ. This CDR3 has 14 residues. CDR3 protein: CASSWANGGSGYTF. DNA of the CDR3: TGTGCCAGCAGCTGGGCAAACGGGGGGTCTGGCTACACCTTC.

The rearrangement joins TRBV6-5 to TRBJ1-3; no firm D call. Germline CDR1 MNHEY, CDR2 SVGAGI. V lost 10 bases to trimming and J lost 4 bases, with 20 bases between them. The CDR3 length is 15 residues. CDR3 DNA sequence: TGTGCCACCATCCCCCCGGGAGCATTGGGAAACACCATATATTTT. Translating it yields CATIPPGALGNTIYF.

The rearrangement uses TRBV11-2 and TRBJ2-2, with no clear D. Germline-derived CDR1 and CDR2 are SGHAT and FQNNGV. V shed 8 bases and J shed 3 bases, with 16 bases lying between them. The CDR3 is made up of 15 amino acids. The CDR3 DNA sequence: TGTGCCAGCTCTCTTTTAGTCAGTTACACCGGGGAGCTGTTTTTT. Translation: CASSLLVSYTGELFF.

This rearrangement joins TRBV5-1 to TRBJ2-7, with 13 nucleotides matching TRBD2. CDR3 length: 15 residues. Germline V gene lookup returns CDR1 SGHRS and CDR2 YFSETQ. J lost 2 bases, V lost 3 bases, and 2 bases had no gene match. The CDR3 loop is CASSWGTSGTYEQYF. The CDR3 nucleotides are TGCGCCAGCAGCTGGGGGACTAGCGGGACCTACGAGCAGTACTTC. The variable domain in full, completed from reference TRBV5-1 and TRBJ2-7, reads KAGVTQTPRYLIKTRGQQVTLSCSPISGHRSVSWYQQTPGQGLQFLFEYFSETQRNKGNFPGRFSGRQFSNSRSEMNVSTLELGDSALYLCASSWGTSGTYEQYFGPGTRLTVT.

V usage is TRBV28 and J usage is TRBJ2-3; D is possibly TRBD1 or TRBD2 (6 bases each). Germline CDR1 and CDR2: MDHEN and SYDVKM. V lost 5 bases and J 0 bases, leaving 12 bases between the germline ends. The CDR3 covers 15 residues. The CDR3 loop is CASSLGGLSTDTQYF. The CDR3 coding sequence is TGTGCCAGCAGTCTCGGGGGCCTTAGCACAGATACGCAGTATTTT.

The chain employs TRBV7-2 and TRBJ1-2, with 7 bases lining up with TRBD1. CDR3 size: 15 residues. Looked up from germline, CDR1 is SGHTA and CDR2 is FQGNSA. Trimming cost V 1 base and J 8 bases; bases outside gene matches: 10. The CDR3 sequence is CASSLVSGTASGYTF. CDR3 in DNA: TGTGCCAGCAGCTTAGTGTCGGGGACAGCGTCCGGCTACACCTTC.

About this clone: At one of its ends the junction is not consistent with the germline gene, which may arise from a read error. The chain carries TRBV7-7 and TRBJ1-1; a weak D match, TRBD1 (5 bases). Germline V CDR1 and CDR2: SSHAT, FNYEAQ (reference sequence). The CDR3 contains 13 residues. The CDR3 DNA follows: TGTGCTAGCAGCGTGACAGAGAACACTGAAGCTTTCTTT. Protein product: CASSVTENTEAFF.

The chain combines TRBV5-1 with TRBJ2-3; 11 bases are shared with TRBD1. Germline assignment: CDR1 SGHRS and CDR2 YFSETQ. V dropped 4 bases and J dropped 4; count of bases not matched to a gene: 2. CDR3 length: 14 amino acids. Here the CDR3 reads CASSKGQGADTQYF. CDR3 in DNA: TGCGCCAGCAGCAAGGGACAGGGGGCAGATACGCAGTATTTT.

This clone was picked up one time. The rearrangement joins TRBV23-1 to TRBJ2-5; 9 bases fit TRBD1. TRBV23-1 is an ORF for which the function is uncertain. Losses at the gene ends were 4 bases for V and 5 bases for J; bases not matched to a gene: 14. The CDR3 is 17 amino acids. CDR3 loop: CASSPGQGQGILETQYF. CDR3 coding DNA: TGCGCCAGCAGTCCGGGACAGGGTCAGGGAATTCTGGAGACCCAGTACTTC.

The chain combines TRBV11-2 with TRBJ2-7; 9 bases agree with TRBD2. Germline V gene lookup returns CDR1 SGHAT and CDR2 FQNNGV. V was pared by 4 bases and J by 2 bases, with 6 bases of the junction left unmatched. The CDR3 runs to 15 residues. CDR3 sequence (DNA): TGTGCCAGCAGCTCCCCGGGACTAGCCCCCTACGAGCAGTACTTC. Amino acid sequence: CASSSPGLAPYEQYF.

This clone appeared a few times. The gene calls are TRBV6-6 and TRBJ2-7; D remains ambiguous. Germline V gene data show CDR1 as MNHNY and CDR2 as SVGAGI (reference sequence). CDR3 length: 14 amino acids. The ends were cut back, 0 bases at V and 1 base at J, with 7 bases in the middle. CDR3 region: CASSYSTLSYEQYF. The CDR3 nucleotides read TGTGCCAGCAGTTACTCGACCCTTTCCTACGAGCAGTACTTC.

This chain links TRBV29-1 with TRBJ2-7, with TRBD1 matching over 7 bases. Germline CDR1 is SQVTM and CDR2 is ANQGSEA. The CDR3 is 12 residues long. J was trimmed by 6 bases and V by 6 bases; bases with no gene match: 8. The CDR3 DNA is TGCAGCGTCGCCGCAGGGGGTGGCGAGCAGTACTTC. Its translation: CSVAAGGGEQYF.